This T cell receptor beta chain was profiled in a study of PD-L1 blockade in urothelial cancer. Study details: Analysis of blood occurred 3 weeks (second dose) and 6 weeks after treatment start.

Repertoires were generated with immunoSEQ multiplex PCR, while TCRdb's copy carries only in-frame clones and drops some. Here the sample spans 38,000 or so clones, around four fifths being singletons. Trimming pared 3 bases from V and 5 bases from J, leaving 10 bases between. The CDR3 sequence is 13 residues long. CDR1 is SEHNR and CDR2 is FQNEAQ in the germline V gene (reference sequence). The clonotype comes from a man in his sixties with urothelial cancer. The genes are TRBV7-9 and TRBJ2-5; weak D call: TRBD2 (5 bases). Sequencing used PBMCs, obtained around atezolizumab (anti-PD-L1) treatment. As DNA, the CDR3 is TGTGCCAGCAGCTTCGCGGGTGGGGAGACCCAGTACTTC. Protein sequence: CASSFAGGETQYF.